One T cell receptor beta chain is described in this entry. What antigen it recognizes has not been identified. This sample is drawn from a study of cytomegalovirus exposure and HLA in healthy donors (dated by TCRdb to the late 2010s). In the study overall: According to an earlier analysis of 587 of the donors, about 180 million T cells yielded some 120 million unique TCR beta sequences and 276 Gb of sequence data. An earlier analysis of 450 to 750 of the donors used high-throughput TCR beta sequencing to judge whether each TCR beta V gene segment behaved as functional or pseudogenic. The study was designed to test whether signatures of past pathogen exposure could be identified by cataloging public T cell receptors. Of the 300 to 450 genotyped donors, 80% to 90% were placed in the genetic ancestry cluster associated with self-reported Caucasian donors. In a later genetic analysis, genome-wide SNP genotypes for 398 of the 666 donors were used, and that subset was treated as a discovery cohort. Donor age, sex, ethnicity and CMV serostatus were collected together with the repertoire data. Typing coverage varied by locus: about 629-630 donors for A, B, C, DRB1 and DQB1; approximately 500 for DQA1; more than 600 for DPA1; approximately 470 for DPB1. To predict cytomegalovirus infection status, the study combined high-throughput TCR immunosequencing, statistical association of individual TCRs with disease status, and machine learning. HLA typing included class I and class II loci at four-digit resolution. A later analysis re-examined previously published TCR beta repertoires from hundreds of donors and added high-resolution HLA genotyping to investigate patterns of TCR occurrence. Along with the approximately 600-subject first cohort, a separate validation cohort of over a hundred different subjects was used. Rather than using new phenotypic data, the later analysis identified candidate immune exposures from TCR beta sequences and from how often those sequences occurred across donors. Among some 410 genotyped donors of the cohort, an average of around 250,000 unique TCR beta nucleotide sequences was sequenced per donor, of which about 19% were non-productive. The study used immunosequencing to profile the T cell repertoires of approximately 690 subjects and linked those repertoires to cytomegalovirus serostatus. Every repertoire in the discovery cohort had been generated on one and the same sequencing platform. Roughly five DR-DQ haplotypes were treated as single units for association and clustering because of strong linkage in the cohort. An early release covering some 640 HLA-typed donors comprised about 300 gigabases of sequencing data and some 79 million unique TCR sequences. Study-level results and caveats: A further reported finding was that TCR beta sequences accurately predicted the HLA-A and HLA-B alleles for most subjects in the first cohort. CMV serostatus was the only immune exposure information available for the cohort. It was suggested by the authors that the approach could potentially be generalized to other disease states and immunological phenotypes. When HLA alleles, especially DR and DQ, strongly co-occurred, TCR associations were difficult to assign to individual alleles. Broadly in line with IMGT annotations, most TCR beta V segments showed up in productive rearrangements about 87% or about 30% of the time in an earlier analysis of around 550 of the donors. Because counts were too low, seventeen rarely observed V segments, including chromosome 9 orphons, were left out of the earlier analysis of 500 to 650 of the donors. Linkage disequilibrium might explain the correlated functional status among segregating V segments, but an unknown experimental factor could not be excluded. HLA typing was unavailable for some donors at each locus, so association tests used only the typed subset. According to a later analysis, most CMV-associated TCR beta chains appeared to be HLA-restricted, and the HLA associations seemed to be driven largely by CMV exposure. The classifier was reported to diagnose cytomegalovirus status with high specificity and sensitivity in both the original and validation cohorts. A group of highly shared sequence variants was considered likely to be a technical artifact of the sequencing pipeline. In a later analysis, the rate of TCR association differed among HLA loci, with DRB1 alleles having the most associated TCRs and HLA-C alleles having the fewest. In a later analysis, HLA-associated TCR beta chains were found to be more clonally expanded and to have lower generation probabilities than equally common non-associated chains. The study listed around 160 TCR beta chains as associated with cytomegalovirus. In this cohort, only TCR beta chains were sequenced, and detectable features were limited by the absence of alpha or paired-chain data. According to a later genetic analysis, donors in an Asian-associated ancestry cluster had fewer N-insertions in productive TCRs than the roughly 700-donor mean. A later genetic analysis associated a missense DCLRE1C variant with V-gene and J-gene trimming of TCR beta chains, and an independent cohort replicated the association. In vitro tests confirmed that a few of the cytomegalovirus-associated TCR beta chains recognize cytomegalovirus antigens. Sequencing depth was assumed to be roughly uniform across donors in the presence/absence analyses, though that assumption may not hold. Most TCR sequences were seen in very few donors, while some public TCRs were found in many individuals. A later analysis reported that several top co-occurrence clusters appeared linked to parvovirus B19, influenza, CMV and Epstein-Barr virus. In a later analysis, some 17,000 TCR beta sequences were associated with specific HLA alleles at a false discovery rate of 0.05.

Preparation of the library involved the immunoSEQ multiplex PCR assay. For the multiplex PCR, a mixture combining 60 forward primers for TCR Vbeta segments and 13 reverse primers for TCR Jbeta segments was used. The CDR3 region of rearranged TCR beta genes was amplified from genomic DNA by a multiplex PCR assay. Amplified TCR beta libraries were sequenced as 87-base-pair reads on the Illumina HiSeq System. In the authors' own workflow: Across the roughly 640 repertoires, a later analysis counted 75 million to 90 million unique TCR beta chains, approximately 12 million of which were shared by at least two donors. Raw reads were error-corrected and collapsed into unique sequences with a nearest-neighbor algorithm that merged closely related sequences to remove PCR and sequencing errors. To assign V, D and J gene segments, CDR3 sequences were aligned to IMGT reference sequences. For a sequence to be retained, a match of at least six nucleotides to both a V gene segment and a J gene segment was required. A rearrangement was called productive if the CDR3 had no stop codons and remained in frame with V and J, and every other rearrangement was called non-productive. CDR3 was defined by IMGT convention, running from the second conserved V-encoded cysteine to the conserved J-encoded phenylalanine. The earlier analysis of some 600 of the donors excluded sequences that lacked an unambiguous match to a single V gene segment. An earlier analysis of over 450 of the donors classified V segments as functional when productive rearrangements were above 56.7% and as segregating when the standard deviation between donors was above 5%. To diagnose cytomegalovirus status from the catalog of TCR beta chain sequences, a statistical classification framework was built. V and J gene assignment, in a later analysis, came from comparing TCR nucleotide sequences with IMGT/GENE-DB human TR gene sequences. Using the TCRdist pipeline, a later analysis assigned CDR3 sequences along with most-parsimonious VDJ recombination scenarios. In a later analysis, each TCR beta chain was defined by its CDR3 amino acid sequence together with its V-gene family, and reads lacking a unique V-gene family were excluded. As a way to deal with suspected cross-contamination and a sequencing artifact, a later analysis dropped under 600 nucleotide sequences that were highly shared and had low generation probability. In a later analysis, a clonal expansion index for each public chain was calculated from normalized within-repertoire ranks of inferred template counts. A later analysis computed generation probabilities with a VDJ recombination model fitted to out-of-frame rearrangements, and checked the results against IGoR. Hypergeometric tests were used in a later analysis to score TCR-TCR, TCR-HLA and TCR-CMV co-occurrence, with a repertoire-size bias correction applied to the TCR pairs. A later analysis estimated false discovery rates by permuting HLA or CMV assignments 20 times. In a later analysis, co-occurring TCRs were grouped using DBSCAN, and TCRdist sequence similarity was added for clustering within HLA-allele-positive subsets. Repertoires with fewer than 30,000 or more than 120,000 public chains were left out of co-occurrence clustering, as were five repertoires with anomalous nucleotide sharing. The clones in this table, taken by TCRdb from immuneACCESS, are in-frame only. Not every clone is retained; where verified, under half of the shortfall comes from an unresolved V gene, and the cause of the rest is unknown. V and J calls plus clone size are reproduced from that table; the DNA served to infer D and trimming. The sample table gives around 80,000 clones. The ten largest clones add up to less than 6% of the sample.

The cohort was made up of roughly 670 healthy bone marrow donors. At the time of sampling, every cohort member was nominally healthy, though immune exposures that went unrecorded were likely present. The donor tested CMV seronegative and was one of the 352 seronegative cohort members. A peripheral blood sample was collected from each donor, and TCR beta sequencing was performed on peripheral blood mononuclear cells. The Qiagen DNeasy Blood Extraction Kit was used to extract genomic DNA from the blood cell samples. The origin of this receptor is a middle-aged man in good health and CMV-seronegative. Source material: PBMCs.

The DNA is as follows: TGTGCCAGCAGCCCCCTAGCGGGGGTTTACGAGCAGTACTTC. This translates into CASSPLAGVYEQYF. This chain is built from TRBV7-2 and TRBJ2-7; 10 central nucleotides agree with TRBD2. CDR1 and CDR2, looked up from the germline V gene, are SGHTA and FQGNSA. Including the terminal cysteine and phenylalanine, the CDR3 comprises 14 residues. The only DNA kept is the CDR3, 42 bases in frame from the first base. Trimmed from V: 5 bases; trimmed from J: 4 bases; junction bases lacking a gene match: 5.